Listed below are T cell receptor beta chains from one sample, sequenced in a study of graft-versus-host responses after intestinal transplantation. What these receptors recognize is not known. Sequencing was performed with immunoSEQ multiplex PCR; in TCRdb, only in-frame clones are kept and a portion is missing. The sample carries 85,000 to 130,000 clones, less than 90% recorded once. Sequencing was performed on unstimulated CD4+ T cells sorted from spleen or lymph node cells, taken before intestinal transplant. The source of these receptors is a human donor who received an intestinal transplant. Each CDR3 is given with its conserved first and last residue. The order of the fields is D gene, V gene, J gene, clone size, CDR3 DNA, CDR3 protein. The D gene is left open where the match is weak. Size is stated for part of the rows, as once, few or many counts, or as a class when the clone is expanded.

.	TRBV6-1	TRBJ2-7	.	TGTGCCAGCAGGGGTCTCACACAGGGATACGAGCAGTACTTC	CASRGLTQGYEQYF
.	TRBV6-5	TRBJ1-2	.	TGTGCCAGCAGTGAATTTGGGGACGGCTATGGCTACACCTTC	CASSEFGDGYGYTF
.	TRBV7-3	TRBJ1-2	.	TGTGCCAGCAGCTTAGGGCCAGACTATGGCTACACCTTC	CASSLGPDYGYTF
.	TRBV5-6	TRBJ1-1	.	TGTGCCAGCAGCCGCCAGGGCAAGGTGTCCACTGAAGCTTTCTTT	CASSRQGKVSTEAFF
TRBD1	TRBV7-2	TRBJ2-7	once	TGTGCCAGCAGCTCGGGACAGGGGATCAACGAGCAGTACTTC	CASSSGQGINEQYF
.	TRBV15	TRBJ2-5	.	TGTGCCACCAGCAGAGTCAACTTTGTCGGGGAGACCCAGTACTTC	CATSRVNFVGETQYF
.	TRBV4-1	TRBJ2-2	.	TGCGCCAGCAGCCGCCCGGGCGGGACTGGGGAGCTGTTTTTT	CASSRPGGTGELFF
.	TRBV7-3	TRBJ2-5	once	TGTGCCAGCAGCTTAACGGACCGGGAGACCCAGTACTTC	CASSLTDRETQYF
TRBD1	TRBV6-5	TRBJ1-1	.	TGTGCCAGCAGTTACGCCGGGACAGGGGGTAGGGCTGCTTTCTTT	CASSYAGTGGRAAFF
.	TRBV28	TRBJ1-1	.	TGTGCCAGCAGTGTTTGGGTCGAGAACACTGAAGCTTTCTTT	CASSVWVENTEAFF
.	TRBV9	TRBJ2-5	.	TGTGCCAGCAGCGAGGGATCCATCCAAGAGACCCAGTACTTC	CASSEGSIQETQYF
.	TRBV9	TRBJ1-3	once	TGTGCCAGCAGCGTAGCTTCAGACGGGTACTCTGGAAACACCATATATTTT	CASSVASDGYSGNTIYF
TRBD1	TRBV5-1	TRBJ2-3	.	TGCGCCAGCAGCTTCCGGGGACAGGGGACAGATACGCAGTATTTT	CASSFRGQGTDTQYF
TRBD1	TRBV11-1	TRBJ2-2	.	TGTGCCAGCAGCTTCACCCGGACAGGGGGTCCCGGGGAGCTGTTTTTT	CASSFTRTGGPGELFF
TRBD1	TRBV18	TRBJ2-7	.	TGTGCCAGCTCGCCTACGACAGGGGGCTACGAGCAGTACTTC	CASSPTTGGYEQYF
.	TRBV7-6	TRBJ2-7	.	TGTGCCAGCAGCTTAGAAGAGGGGAGCGAGCAGTACTTC	CASSLEEGSEQYF
.	TRBV7-9	TRBJ2-2	.	TGTGCCAGCGAGCCCCCCCATGTTCGAACCGGGGAGCTGTTTTTT	CASEPPHVRTGELFF
TRBD1	TRBV10-3	TRBJ1-6	.	TGCGCCATCAGTGAGTCTGGGACAGCAGGCCATTCACCCCTCCACTTT	CAISESGTAGHSPLHF
.	TRBV9	TRBJ2-7	.	TGTGCCAGCGCTTTCCGGAGGCAGGGGAAATACGAGCAGTACTTC	CASAFRRQGKYEQYF
.	TRBV18	TRBJ2-1	.	TGTGCCAGCTCATCGAGTCAGGGCTATGAGCAGTTCTTC	CASSSSQGYEQFF
.	TRBV12-5	TRBJ2-1	once	TGTGCTAGTGGTTTGGCAGGGGGAGGGTCATTATACAATGAGCAGTTCTTC	CASGLAGGGSLYNEQFF
TRBD1	TRBV27	TRBJ1-4	.	TGTGCCAGCAGCGACAGGGTGAGGGAAAAACTGTTTTTT	CASSDRVREKLFF
.	TRBV5-6	TRBJ2-6	.	TGTGCCAGCAGCGGGAGGTCTGGGGCCAACGTCCTGACTTTC	CASSGRSGANVLTF
TRBD1	TRBV18	TRBJ2-1	.	TGTGCCAGCTCCCTCCGGGACAGGGCATATGGGAATGAGCAGTTCTTC	CASSLRDRAYGNEQFF
TRBD1	TRBV9	TRBJ2-7	.	TGTGCCAGCAGCCTTGGGCGGGACAGGGGGCGATACGAGCAGTACTTC	CASSLGRDRGRYEQYF
.	TRBV10-3	TRBJ2-1	.	TGTGCCATCAGGTCAAGGGGTGGGCAGTTCTTC	CAIRSRGGQFF
.	TRBV28	TRBJ2-5	.	TGTGCCAGCAGTTCCCCACAAACACCATCCCGGGAAGAGACCCAGTACTTC	CASSSPQTPSREETQYF
.	TRBV9	TRBJ1-2	.	TGTGCCAGCAGCGTATCAGGGGTTGATGGCTACACCTTC	CASSVSGVDGYTF
.	TRBV5-1	TRBJ2-5	.	TGCGCCAGCAGCTTGCCTGGAGAGACCCAGTACTTC	CASSLPGETQYF
.	TRBV5-1	TRBJ1-1	.	TGCGCCAGCAGCTTGGCCCCAGCGAACACTGAAGCTTTCTTT	CASSLAPANTEAFF
.	TRBV4-1	TRBJ2-3	.	TGCGCCAGCAGCCCCGGGCGCAACGTCCCAGATACGCAGTATTTT	CASSPGRNVPDTQYF
.	TRBV28	TRBJ1-6	.	TGTGCCAGCAGCGAGGAGTCTGGTTCACCCCTCCACTTT	CASSEESGSPLHF
TRBD2	TRBV28	TRBJ2-2	.	TGTGCCAGCGCCCCCGGGGGGGCAGGGAACACCGGGGAGCTGTTTTTT	CASAPGGAGNTGELFF
.	TRBV6-1	TRBJ2-7	.	TGTGCCAGCATGGGCAGCTCCTACGAGCAGTACTTC	CASMGSSYEQYF
TRBD2	TRBV6-5	TRBJ2-7	.	TGTGCCAGCTGTATAGCGGGAGCCTTATCCTACGAGCAGTACTTC	CASCIAGALSYEQYF
.	TRBV6-1	TRBJ2-7	.	TGTGCCAGCAGTGCCACCCTCGCAGGGGAGCAGTACTTC	CASSATLAGEQYF
.	TRBV5-1	TRBJ1-1	.	TGCGCCAGCAGCTCGATGGGCCACAACACTGAAGCTTTCTTT	CASSSMGHNTEAFF
.	TRBV18	TRBJ2-1	.	TGTGCCAGCTCCCCAAAAAACGGGGCATTCTCCTACAATGAGCAGTTCTTC	CASSPKNGAFSYNEQFF
.	TRBV7-9	TRBJ1-5	.	TGTGCCAGCAGCCTCGGCCCCCAGGGGCAGCCCCAGCATTTT	CASSLGPQGQPQHF
.	TRBV6-6	TRBJ1-1	.	TGTGCCACCGGGCGGCTAGGTGAAGCTTTCTTT	CATGRLGEAFF
TRBD2	TRBV4-2	TRBJ2-3	.	TGTGCCAGCAGCCAAGAACGCGGGAGCGCAGATACGCAGTATTTT	CASSQERGSADTQYF
TRBD1	TRBV9	TRBJ2-1	.	TGTGCCAGCAGCGTAAGAGGGGGCCGAGATAATGAGCAGTTCTTC	CASSVRGGRDNEQFF
.	TRBV6-5	TRBJ2-2	.	TGTGCCAGCAGTTACTTGAACACCGGGGAGCTGTTTTTT	CASSYLNTGELFF
.	TRBV5-1	TRBJ2-7	.	TGCGCCAGCAGCTTGGAGGCAGGGCGTACCTACGAGCAGTACTTC	CASSLEAGRTYEQYF
TRBD1	TRBV6-5	TRBJ1-1	.	TGTGCCAGCAGTTATGGACAGGGGGGTACTGAAGCTTTCTTT	CASSYGQGGTEAFF
TRBD2	TRBV6-1	TRBJ2-1	.	TGTGCCAGCAGTCCAGAAGCGGGGCCTTACCATGAGCAGTTCTTC	CASSPEAGPYHEQFF
TRBD2	TRBV19	TRBJ2-1	once	TGTGCCAGTCAGACCGGGACTAGGGTCCGAAATGAGCAGTTCTTC	CASQTGTRVRNEQFF
TRBD1	TRBV25-1	TRBJ2-7	.	TGTGCCACTTCAGGGACAGGGAGGAGCTCCTACGAGCAGTACTTC	CATSGTGRSSYEQYF
TRBD1	TRBV13	TRBJ2-2	.	TGTGCCAGCAGCTTCGGACTATCAGGACAGGGTCTTGTTTACACCGGGGAGCTGTTTTTT	CASSFGLSGQGLVYTGELFF
TRBD1	TRBV6-1	TRBJ2-3	.	TGTGCCAGCAGGCGGACAGGGGAGGTAGATACGCAGTATTTT	CASRRTGEVDTQYF